This T cell receptor beta chain originates from a study of T-cell memory formation after mild COVID-19. CDR3 length: 13 residues. The V gene lost 2 bases and the J gene lost 7 bases, with 12 bases spanning the gap. This clonotype was observed a few times. The antigen remains unidentified. TCRdb redid the calling of the 5' RACE reads with MiXCR, one entry per CDR3 protein. Of about 430,000 distinct CDR3 sequences in the sample, less than 25% were seen once. General study findings and limits: Some responding clones appeared in pre-infection memory, suggesting cross-reactive memory joined.

V usage is TRBV12-3 or TRBV12-4 and J usage is TRBJ2-7; D may be TRBD1 (6 bases). Sequencing was done on a sample of PBMCs or a T cell subset sorted from them (not recorded which). This clonotype was obtained from an adult woman who had mild COVID-19 (a few samples of this study predate the infection). Cell type and time point are not known. DNA for the CDR3: TGTGCCAGCAGTTTACAGGGGTTTGGAGAGCAGTACTTC. Translating it yields CASSLQGFGEQYF.